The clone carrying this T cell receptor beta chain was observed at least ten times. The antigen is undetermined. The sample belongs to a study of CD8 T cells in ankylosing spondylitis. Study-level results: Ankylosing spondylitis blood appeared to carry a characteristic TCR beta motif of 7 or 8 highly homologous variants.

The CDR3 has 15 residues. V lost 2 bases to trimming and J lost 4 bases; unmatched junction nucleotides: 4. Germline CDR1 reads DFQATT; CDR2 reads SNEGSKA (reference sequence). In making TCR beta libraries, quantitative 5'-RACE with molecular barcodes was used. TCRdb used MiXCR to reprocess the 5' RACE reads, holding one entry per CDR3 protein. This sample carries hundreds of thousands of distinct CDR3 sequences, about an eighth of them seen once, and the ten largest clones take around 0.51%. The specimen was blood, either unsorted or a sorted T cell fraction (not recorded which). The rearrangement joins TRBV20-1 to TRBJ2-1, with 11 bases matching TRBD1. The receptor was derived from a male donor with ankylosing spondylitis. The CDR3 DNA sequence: TGCAGTGCTAGACGTGGACAGGGGGCTTACAATGAGCAGTTCTTC. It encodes CSARRGQGAYNEQFF.